Each of the 29 T cell receptor beta chains below was sequenced from the same sample in a study of blood T cell repertoires in COVID-19. Here immunoSEQ multiplex PCR was the method, and the copy in TCRdb shows in-frame clones only, minus some. The sample holds 150,000 to 200,000 clones, roughly 90% seen once. Sequenced sample: peripheral blood. The receptors shown here come from a man aged 60-69 years with acute or convalescent COVID-19.

This sequence joins TRBV3-1 (or the pseudogene TRBV3-2) and TRBJ2-5, with 8 bases aligning to TRBD2. V shed 4 bases, J shed 5 bases, and the junction held 9 bases outside the gene matches. CDR3 length: 15 amino acids. Germline V CDR1 and CDR2: LGHDT, YNNKEL (reference sequence). Written as DNA, the CDR3 is TGTGCCAGCAGCCGCCTCGGGGGGGCTTTGGAGACCCAGTACTTC. Translation gives CASSRLGGALETQYF.

V usage is TRBV5-1 and J usage is TRBJ2-5, with 11 bases matching TRBD1. Losses at the gene ends were 4 bases for V and 5 bases for J; bases not matched to a gene: 4. The CDR3 consists of 14 residues. CDR1 is SGHRS, CDR2 YFSETQ, per germline. The CDR3 is CASSRTGGGETQYF. The CDR3 bases are TGCGCCAGCAGCCGGACAGGGGGCGGGGAGACCCAGTACTTC.

In its sample, this clone was seen a few times. This chain links TRBV30 with TRBJ2-5; D might be TRBD2 (6 bases). Germline assignment: CDR1 GTSNPN and CDR2 SVGIG (reference sequence). This CDR3 region has 12 residues. The CDR3 is CASGPEGETQYF. Written as DNA, the CDR3 is TGTGCTTCCGGACCGGAGGGTGAGACCCAGTACTTC.

This rearrangement joins TRBV7-3 to TRBJ1-1; the D gene is possibly TRBD1 (5 bases). This CDR3 is built from 15 residues. Trimming cost V 1 base and J 2 bases, with 11 bases left between them. Germline CDR1 is SGHTA and CDR2 is FQGTGA. The CDR3 reads CASSLSGTANTEAFF. Written as DNA, the CDR3 is TGTGCCAGCAGCTTAAGTGGGACTGCTAACACTGAAGCTTTCTTT. The entire variable domain, with the rest obtained from reference TRBV7-3 and TRBJ1-1, is as follows: GAGVSQTPSNKVTEKGKYVELRCDPISGHTALYWYRQSLGQGPEFLIYFQGTGAADDSGLPNDRFFAVRPEGSVSTLKIQRTERGDSAVYLCASSLSGTANTEAFFGQGTRLTVV.

The chain carries TRBV10-3 and TRBJ2-7, with 10 bases identical to TRBD2. Germline V gene data show CDR1 as ENHRY and CDR2 as SYGVKD. The CDR3 runs to 17 residues. Germline trimming cut 0 bases from V and 2 bases from J; bases unmatched to any gene: 7. The CDR3: CAISESRAGLATYEQYV. The CDR3 bases are TGTGCCATCAGTGAGTCCCGAGCGGGACTAGCGACCTACGAGCAGTACGTC.

This chain joins TRBV15 and TRBJ2-5; D is possibly TRBD1 (6 bases). The CDR3 loop spans 16 amino acids. Germline V CDR1 and CDR2: LNHNV, YYDKDF (reference sequence). Trimming removed 4 bases from V and 3 bases from J, with 18 bases in between. The CDR3 region has the DNA TGTGCCACCAGCAAACAGGGAAAGAGGGTTGAAGAGACCCAGTACTTC. It specifies CATSKQGKRVEETQYF.

V usage is TRBV6-1 and J usage is TRBJ1-3; D is unresolved. V lost 1 base, J lost 0 bases, and 7 bases lay in between. The CDR3 has 15 amino acids. Looked up from germline, CDR1 is MNHNS and CDR2 is SASEGT. The CDR3 loop is CASSEDGTSGNTIYF. In DNA, the CDR3 is TGTGCCAGCAGTGAAGACGGTACCTCTGGAAACACCATATATTTT.

This rearrangement joins TRBV6-5 to TRBJ2-5, with D maybe TRBD2 (5 bases). The CDR3 spans 14 residues. Germline assignment: CDR1 MNHEY and CDR2 SVGAGI. V was clipped by 0 bases and J by 4 bases, with 9 bases between them. This chain's CDR3 is CASSYSKGGETQYF. CDR3 bases: TGTGCCAGCAGTTACTCGAAAGGAGGAGAGACCCAGTACTTC.

The chain couples TRBV4-3 to TRBJ2-7; 8 nucleotides align to TRBD1. CDR1 LGHNA and CDR2 YSLEER come from the germline V gene. V shed 5 bases, J shed 0 bases, and the junction held 6 bases outside the gene matches. The length of the CDR3 is 15 residues. CDR3 in amino acids: CASSGGTGSSYEQYF. The CDR3 DNA reads as TGCGCCAGCAGCGGGGGGACAGGTAGCTCCTACGAGCAGTACTTC.

The rearrangement uses TRBV6-6 and TRBJ2-7; D might be TRBD2 (7 bases). Trimming cost V 8 bases and J 4 bases, with 12 bases left between them. The CDR3 extends over 12 amino acids. CDR1 MNHNY and CDR2 SVGAGI come from the germline V gene (reference sequence). CDR3 bases: TGTGCCAGCCGGGGGGCTGGGTACGAGCAGTACGTC. Translation: CASRGAGYEQYV.

This rearrangement joins TRBV4-2 to TRBJ2-6; D is undetermined. This CDR3 has 16 residues. V dropped 2 bases and J dropped 2 bases, with 10 bases sitting between them. Germline CDR1 LGHNA, CDR2 YNFKEQ. CDR3 DNA: TGTGCCAGCAGCCAAATAGGAGAGGCTGGGGCCAACGTCCTGACTTTC. Encoded protein: CASSQIGEAGANVLTF.

V is TRBV2 and J is TRBJ1-5; D perhaps matches TRBD1 (6 bases). Per germline, CDR1 SNHLY and CDR2 FYNNEI. This CDR3 comprises 14 residues. Deletions cut 8 bases from V and 7 bases from J, with 18 bases between. The CDR3 nucleotides are TGTGCCAGCGACACAGGGCTAGGAGCCCAGCCCCAGCATTTT. It translates to CASDTGLGAQPQHF.

This clone was counted a single time. V gene TRBV6-6 combines with J gene TRBJ2-1; TRBD2 matches at 12 bases. V gave up 6 bases and J gave up 6 bases; unmatched junction bases: 6. The CDR3 spans 15 residues. Germline V gene sequence: CDR1 MNHNY, CDR2 SVGAGI (reference sequence). Here the CDR3 DNA reads TGTGCCAGCAGCTCGACTAGCGGGAGAATCAATGAGCAGTTCTTC. Translating it yields CASSSTSGRINEQFF.

The CDR3 DNA reads TGTGCCAGCAGCGACCGGACTAGCGGGGGGCCAGATACGCAGTATTTT. It is translated as CASSDRTSGGPDTQYF. The rearrangement links TRBV9 to TRBJ2-3, with 14 bases lining up with TRBD2. The germline CDR1 and CDR2 sequences are SGDLS and YYNGEE. Losses at the gene ends were 3 bases for V and 4 bases for J; bases not matched to a gene: 4. The CDR3 contains 16 residues.

The rearrangement uses TRBV4-3 and TRBJ2-7; 9 bases match TRBD2. The ends lost 3 bases at V and 2 bases at J; junction bases unmatched: 5. CDR3 length: 15 residues. Germline values: CDR1 LGHNA, CDR2 YSLEER. CDR3 sequence reads: CASSHKAGGPYEQYF. The CDR3, as DNA: TGCGCCAGCAGCCACAAAGCGGGAGGTCCCTACGAGCAGTACTTC.

This clone was seen more than once but under ten times. The genes are TRBV18 and TRBJ1-2, with D perhaps TRBD1 (6 bases). Germline V gene data show CDR1 as KGHSH and CDR2 as LQKENI. The CDR3 covers 13 residues. V lost 2 bases and J 4 bases, leaving 8 bases between the germline ends. Here the CDR3 DNA reads TGTGCCAGCTCACCAGGACAGCTCTATGGCTACACCTTC. This sequence encodes CASSPGQLYGYTF.

The chain has TRBV11-2 and TRBJ1-6; 7 nucleotides match TRBD1. The germline CDR1 and CDR2 sequences are SGHAT and FQNNGV. The length of the CDR3 is 15 residues. The trim removed 5 bases at V and 3 bases at J, leaving 4 bases unmatched. In DNA, the CDR3 is TGTGCCAGCAGCCGTTCAGGGGGCTATAATTCACCCCTCCACTTT. This encodes CASSRSGGYNSPLHF. Full variable domain (remainder filled in from reference TRBV11-2 and TRBJ1-6): EAGVAQSPRYKIIEKRQSVAFWCNPISGHATLYWYQQILGQGPKLLIQFQNNGVVDDSQLPKDRFSAERLKGVDSTLKIQPAKLEDSAVYLCASSRSGGYNSPLHFGNGTRLTVT.

J is TRBJ2-7 and V is TRBV11-3, with D tentatively TRBD1 (5 bases). The V gene lost 4 bases and the J gene lost 3 bases, with 16 bases spanning the gap. There are 15 residues in the CDR3. The V gene's germline CDR1 is SGHNT and CDR2 YENEEA. CDR3 in amino acids: CASSSDPGQFYEQYF. DNA of the CDR3: TGTGCCAGCAGCTCCGACCCAGGGCAGTTCTACGAGCAGTACTTC.

The V gene is TRBV29-1, the J gene TRBJ1-2, with D perhaps matching TRBD1 (5 bases). CDR1 is SQVTM and CDR2 is ANQGSEA in the germline V gene. This CDR3 region has 13 residues. V was clipped by 4 bases and J by 0 bases, with 9 bases between them. The CDR3 DNA is TGCAGCGTTGGGGTCAGGGCTAACTATGGCTACACCTTC. Its translation: CSVGVRANYGYTF.

The chain employs TRBV5-1 and TRBJ1-1; D not resolved. The V gene's germline CDR1 is SGHRS and CDR2 YFSETQ. The CDR3 is made up of 13 amino acids. Trimming shortened V by 0 bases and J by 3 bases, and 6 bases separated the two germline ends. The CDR3 loop reads CASSLDSDTEAFF. DNA for the CDR3: TGCGCCAGCAGCTTGGACAGTGACACTGAAGCTTTCTTT.

CDR3 coding DNA: TGTGCCACCAGCAGAGAAGTCCTGGGAGGGTTCGCCTATGGCTACACCTTC. Its translation is CATSREVLGGFAYGYTF. The rearrangement joins TRBV15 to TRBJ1-2; D call uncertain. Trimming took off 0 bases at V and 4 bases at J, with 18 bases between the two ends. Germline values: CDR1 LNHNV, CDR2 YYDKDF (reference sequence). The CDR3 contains 17 residues.

The CDR3 reads CASRSGRGHGNEQFF. In DNA form, the CDR3 reads TGCGCCAGCAGATCGGGACGGGGACACGGGAATGAGCAGTTCTTC. The chain employs TRBV5-1 and TRBJ2-1; possibly TRBD1 for D (6 bases). Germline CDR1 reads SGHRS; CDR2 reads YFSETQ. Trimming left V 5 bases short and J 7 bases short, with 19 bases between. The CDR3 is 15 amino acids.

This chain connects TRBV9 to TRBJ2-2; tentatively, D is TRBD1 (5 bases). The V and J ends lost 0 bases and 0 bases respectively, with 12 bases between them. The CDR3 spans 17 residues. Germline-derived CDR1 and CDR2 are SGDLS and YYNGEE. CDR3 sequence reads: CASSVVPGRANTGELFF. The CDR3 DNA sequence: TGTGCCAGCAGCGTAGTCCCCGGCAGGGCGAACACCGGGGAGCTGTTTTTT.

The gene calls are TRBV5-4 and TRBJ1-1; 7 bases fit TRBD1. Germline CDR1 is SGHNT and CDR2 is YYREEE (reference sequence). V lost 4 bases to trimming and J lost 3 bases; unmatched junction nucleotides: 6. This CDR3 spans 14 amino acids. CDR3 loop: CASSEGAKYTEAFF. The CDR3 nucleotides are TGTGCCAGCAGCGAGGGGGCTAAATACACTGAAGCTTTCTTT.

In its sample, this clone was seen a few times. The chain joins TRBV29-1 to TRBJ1-1, with D hard to call. Germline CDR1 and CDR2: SQVTM and ANQGSEA. Trimming cost V 4 bases and J 1 base, with 7 bases left between them. This CDR3 region has 12 residues. This CDR3 reads CSVVSENTEAFF. For the CDR3, the DNA is TGCAGCGTTGTCAGCGAGAACACTGAAGCTTTCTTT.

The genes are TRBV10-3 and TRBJ1-6; 8 bases align to TRBD1. Per the germline V gene, CDR1 is ENHRY and CDR2 is SYGVKD. Trimming at V came to 3 bases and at J to 7 bases, leaving 8 bases not matched to a gene. The CDR3 contains 16 residues. The CDR3 sequence: CAISDLDRARNSPLHF. CDR3 nucleotides: TGTGCCATCAGTGACTTGGACAGGGCCAGAAATTCACCCCTCCACTTT.

The chain carries TRBV6-5 and TRBJ2-3, with D perhaps TRBD2 (5 bases). Trimming pared 5 bases from V and 6 bases from J, leaving 12 bases between. This CDR3 has 13 residues. The germline V gene has CDR1 MNHEY and CDR2 SVGAGI. CDR3 sequence (DNA): TGTGCCAGCAGTAGGACTCGAGCGGATACGCAGTATTTT. Its translation is CASSRTRADTQYF.

This clone has only one observation. One end of the junction does not line up with germline, which may come from a read error. The chain joins TRBV10-3 to TRBJ1-2; tentative D call: TRBD1 (5 bases). This CDR3 comprises 12 residues. Germline lookup yields CDR1 ENHRY and CDR2 SYGVKD. This chain's CDR3 is CALSGGDYGYTF. DNA for the CDR3: TGTGCCCTCAGCGGAGGGGACTATGGCTACACCTTC.

This chain joins TRBV15 and TRBJ1-2; the match to TRBD1 covers 10 bases. This CDR3 comprises 15 residues. V dropped 2 bases and J dropped 6; count of bases not matched to a gene: 6. Germline values: CDR1 LNHNV, CDR2 YYDKDF (reference sequence). The CDR3 loop reads CATSRLDRGEDGYTF. In DNA, the CDR3 is TGTGCCACCAGCAGATTGGACAGGGGGGAAGATGGCTACACCTTC.